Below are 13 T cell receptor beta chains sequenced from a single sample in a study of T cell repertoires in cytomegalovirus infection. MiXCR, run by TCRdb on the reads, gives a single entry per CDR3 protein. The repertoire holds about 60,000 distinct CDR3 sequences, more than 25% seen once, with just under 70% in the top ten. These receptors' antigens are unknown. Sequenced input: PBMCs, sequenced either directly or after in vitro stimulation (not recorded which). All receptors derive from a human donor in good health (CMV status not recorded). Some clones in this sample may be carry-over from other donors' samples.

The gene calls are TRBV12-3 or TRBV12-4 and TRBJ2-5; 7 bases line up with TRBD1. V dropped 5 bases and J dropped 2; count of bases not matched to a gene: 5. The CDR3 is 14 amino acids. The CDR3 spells CASSAVGQQETQYF. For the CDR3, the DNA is TGTGCCAGCAGTGCCGTGGGACAGCAAGAGACCCAGTACTTC.

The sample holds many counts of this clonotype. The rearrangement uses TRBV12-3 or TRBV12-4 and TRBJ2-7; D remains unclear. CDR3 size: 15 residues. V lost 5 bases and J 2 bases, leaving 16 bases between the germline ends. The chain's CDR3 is CASSLSFVDPYEQYF. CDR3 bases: TGTGCCAGCAGTCTCTCATTTGTGGACCCCTACGAGCAGTACTTC.

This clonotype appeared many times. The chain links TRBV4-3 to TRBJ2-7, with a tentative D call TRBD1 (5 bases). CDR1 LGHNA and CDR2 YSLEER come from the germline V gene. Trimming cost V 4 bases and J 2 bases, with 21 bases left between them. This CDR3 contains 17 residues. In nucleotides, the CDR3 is TGCGCCAGCAGCCCCTATCTCAAGGGGTCCAACCCCTACGAGCAGTACTTC. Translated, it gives CASSPYLKGSNPYEQYF.

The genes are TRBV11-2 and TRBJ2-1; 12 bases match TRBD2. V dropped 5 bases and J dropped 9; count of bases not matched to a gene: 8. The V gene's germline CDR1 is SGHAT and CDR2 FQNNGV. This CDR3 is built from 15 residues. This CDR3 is CASSQLAGGPGEQFF. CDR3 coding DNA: TGTGCCAGCAGCCAACTAGCGGGAGGTCCCGGTGAGCAGTTCTTC.

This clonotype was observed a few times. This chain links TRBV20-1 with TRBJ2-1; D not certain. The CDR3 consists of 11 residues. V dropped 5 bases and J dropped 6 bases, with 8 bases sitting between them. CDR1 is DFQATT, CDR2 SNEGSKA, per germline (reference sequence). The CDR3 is CSASIPNEQFF. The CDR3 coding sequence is TGCAGTGCTTCAATCCCCAATGAGCAGTTCTTC.

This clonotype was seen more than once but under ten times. DNA for the CDR3: TGTGCCACCAGTGCAGGGGGCTATAATTCACCCCTCCACTTT. Its protein product is CATSAGGYNSPLHF. The rearrangement uses TRBV24-1 and TRBJ1-6; 7 nucleotides line up with TRBD1. The CDR3 loop spans 14 amino acids. V shed 5 bases, J shed 3 bases, and the junction held 0 bases outside the gene matches. Per the germline V gene, CDR1 is KGHDR and CDR2 is SFDVKD.

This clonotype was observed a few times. The CDR3 nucleotides are TGTGCCAGCAGCGGACGCATTGGCCGGCATTTCCTAACCTACAATGAGCAGTTCTTC. Translation gives CASSGRIGRHFLTYNEQFF. This chain uses TRBV5-4 with TRBJ2-1; D ambiguous. CDR1 and CDR2 (germline): SGHNT, YYREEE (reference sequence). This CDR3 has 19 residues. V shed 4 bases and J shed 2 bases, with 25 bases lying between them.

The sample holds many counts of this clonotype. The chain's CDR3 is CASSSQPGALHEQFF. CDR3 sequence (DNA): TGTGCCAGCAGCAGCCAGCCGGGGGCGCTCCATGAGCAGTTCTTC. This chain links TRBV7-2 with TRBJ2-1; D assignment may be TRBD1 or TRBD2 (6 bases each). There are 15 residues in the CDR3. Germline-derived CDR1 and CDR2 are SGHTA and FQGNSA. V lost 5 bases and J 8 bases, leaving 19 bases between the germline ends.

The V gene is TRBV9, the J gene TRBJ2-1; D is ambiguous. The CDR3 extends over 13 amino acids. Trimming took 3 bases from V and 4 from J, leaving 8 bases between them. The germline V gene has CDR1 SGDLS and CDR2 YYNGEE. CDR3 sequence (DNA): TGTGCCAGCAGCGACGACCCATACAATGAGCAGTTCTTC. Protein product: CASSDDPYNEQFF.

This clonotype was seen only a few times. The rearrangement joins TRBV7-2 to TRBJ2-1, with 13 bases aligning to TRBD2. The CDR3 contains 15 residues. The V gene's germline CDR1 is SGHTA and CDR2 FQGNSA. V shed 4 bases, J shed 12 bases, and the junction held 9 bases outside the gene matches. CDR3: CASSSRTSGGTGQFF. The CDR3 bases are TGTGCCAGCAGCTCCAGGACTAGCGGGGGCACTGGGCAGTTCTTC.

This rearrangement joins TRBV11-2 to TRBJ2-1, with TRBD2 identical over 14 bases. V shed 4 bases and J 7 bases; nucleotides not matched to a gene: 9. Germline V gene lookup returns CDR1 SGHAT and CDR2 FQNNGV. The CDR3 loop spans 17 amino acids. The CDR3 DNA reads TGTGCCAGCAGCTCGTCCTCGACTAGCGGGGGGGCGAATGAGCAGTTCTTC. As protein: CASSSSSTSGGANEQFF.

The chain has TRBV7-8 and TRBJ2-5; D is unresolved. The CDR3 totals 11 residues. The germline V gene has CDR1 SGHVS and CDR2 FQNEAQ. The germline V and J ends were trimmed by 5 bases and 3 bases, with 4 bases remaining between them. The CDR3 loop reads CASSHEETQYF. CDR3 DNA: TGTGCCAGCAGCCACGAAGAGACCCAGTACTTC.

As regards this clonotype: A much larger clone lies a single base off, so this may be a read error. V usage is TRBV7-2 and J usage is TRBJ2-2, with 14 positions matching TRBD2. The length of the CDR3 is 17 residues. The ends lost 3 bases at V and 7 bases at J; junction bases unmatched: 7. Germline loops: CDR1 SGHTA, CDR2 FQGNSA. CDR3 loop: CTSSLTSGGAWIGELFF. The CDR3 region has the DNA TGTACCAGCAGCTTGACTAGCGGGGGGGCCTGGATCGGGGAGCTGTTTTTT.